The rows below give T cell receptor beta chains drawn from one sample of a study of T cell clonotyping in hematopoietic cell transplantation. The protocol was immunoSEQ multiplex PCR, while the TCRdb copy is restricted to in-frame clones and leaves out a portion. The table includes more than 40,000 clones, roughly 96% detected once. The sequencing input was peripheral blood mononuclear cells. The receptors stem from a man aged 30 to 39 in good health. Some clones in this sample may be carry-over from other donors' samples. The CDR3 runs from the conserved cysteine through the conserved F or W. The D gene is left open where the match is weak. Some rows mark clone size as missing; the rest say once, few, many or name a class of expanded clone.

clone_size,v_call,j_call,d_call,cdr3_nt,cdr3_aa
.,TRBV6-1,TRBJ2-3,.,TGTGCCAGCATCTTGGGGGCAGATACGCAGTATTTT,CASILGADTQYF
.,TRBV9,TRBJ1-1,.,TGTGCCAGCAGCGTATCTGGGACGGGGAACACTGAAGCTTTCTTT,CASSVSGTGNTEAFF
.,TRBV21-1,TRBJ1-1,.,TGTGCCAGCACCACAGGGTGGGCAGTCTCGAGGAGCACTGAAGCTTTCTTT,CASTTGWAVSRSTEAFF
.,TRBV7-9,TRBJ2-2,TRBD2,TGTGCCAGCAGTTATACCGTGGCTAGCGGGGGTAGCACCGGGGAGCTGTTTTTT,CASSYTVASGGSTGELFF
.,TRBV6-1,TRBJ2-4,.,TGTGCCAGCAGTGACCGTGGGTTGACCAAAAACATTCAGTACTTC,CASSDRGLTKNIQYF
.,TRBV9,TRBJ2-6,.,TGTGCCAGCAGCCCTTATGGACCACTCTCTGGGGCCAACGTCCTGACTTTC,CASSPYGPLSGANVLTF
.,TRBV6-5,TRBJ2-7,.,TGTGCCAGCAGTTACGGAGGGCTAGCAAACGGCGAGCAGTACTTC,CASSYGGLANGEQYF
.,TRBV19,TRBJ2-5,.,TGTGCCAGTAGTATCACGGGTACAGGCCTCCAAGAGACCCAGTACTTC,CASSITGTGLQETQYF
.,TRBV5-1,TRBJ1-4,.,TGCGCCAGCAGCTTAGGGGGTACTAATGAAAAACTGTTTTTT,CASSLGGTNEKLFF
.,TRBV14,TRBJ2-1,.,TGTGCCAGCAGCCAAGATTTAACGTCCTATGAGCAGTTCTTC,CASSQDLTSYEQFF
.,TRBV5-1,TRBJ1-1,.,TGCGCCAGCAGCTGGGGTGCAGGGCGGGGGACTGAAGCTTTCTTT,CASSWGAGRGTEAFF
.,TRBV9,TRBJ2-1,.,TGTGCCAGCAGCTCCTTCGGCTTCTACAATGAGCAGTTCTTC,CASSSFGFYNEQFF
.,TRBV6-5,TRBJ1-5,.,TGTGCCAGCAGTAAAGACGGTGGCTACAATCAGCCCCAGCATTTT,CASSKDGGYNQPQHF
.,TRBV30,TRBJ2-1,.,TGTGCCTGGAACAACCTCTACAATGAGCAGTTCTTC,CAWNNLYNEQFF
.,TRBV7-9,TRBJ1-6,.,TGTGCCAGCAGCTTATCCGGGGATAATTCACCCCTCCACTTT,CASSLSGDNSPLHF
.,TRBV10-1,TRBJ1-1,.,TGCGCCAGCAGTGGGGCAGGGAGTACTGAAGCTTTCTTT,CASSGAGSTEAFF
.,TRBV11-3,TRBJ2-2,.,TGTGCCAGCAGTTCTACACCGGGACAGAACACCGGGGAGCTGTTTTTT,CASSSTPGQNTGELFF
.,TRBV6-1,TRBJ1-2,.,TGTGCCAGCAGTGAAGCGGGGGGCTATGGCTACACCTTC,CASSEAGGYGYTF
.,TRBV5-1,TRBJ2-7,TRBD2,TGCGCCAGCAGCTGGATCTGGACTAGCGGGACCACCTACGAGCAGTACTTC,CASSWIWTSGTTYEQYF
.,TRBV30,TRBJ2-4,.,TGTGCCTGGACCCAGGGGATACTAGCCAAAAACATTCAGTACTTC,CAWTQGILAKNIQYF
.,TRBV30,TRBJ1-4,.,TGTGCCTGGAGGACAGAGAATGAAAAACTGTTTTTT,CAWRTENEKLFF
.,TRBV11-3,TRBJ2-5,.,TGTGCCAGCAGCTTGAACGGCGAGCAAGAGACCCAGTACTTC,CASSLNGEQETQYF
.,TRBV30,TRBJ2-5,.,TGTGCCTGGACTATGCAGGGGCACAGAGAGACCCAGTACTTC,CAWTMQGHRETQYF
once,TRBV5-6,TRBJ1-4,.,TGTGCCAGCACCCGGAGCCTGGATCGGGAAAAACTGTTTTTT,CASTRSLDREKLFF
once,TRBV2,TRBJ1-4,TRBD1,TGTGCCAGCAGTATTACAGGGGGAACTAATGAAAAACTGTTTTTT,CASSITGGTNEKLFF
.,TRBV6-6,TRBJ1-2,TRBD1,TGTGCCAGTATACAGGGGGAGGGCTATGGCTACACCTTC,CASIQGEGYGYTF
.,TRBV10-1,TRBJ2-7,.,TGCGCCAGCAGCCGCGGACTCTCCTACGAGCAGTACTTC,CASSRGLSYEQYF